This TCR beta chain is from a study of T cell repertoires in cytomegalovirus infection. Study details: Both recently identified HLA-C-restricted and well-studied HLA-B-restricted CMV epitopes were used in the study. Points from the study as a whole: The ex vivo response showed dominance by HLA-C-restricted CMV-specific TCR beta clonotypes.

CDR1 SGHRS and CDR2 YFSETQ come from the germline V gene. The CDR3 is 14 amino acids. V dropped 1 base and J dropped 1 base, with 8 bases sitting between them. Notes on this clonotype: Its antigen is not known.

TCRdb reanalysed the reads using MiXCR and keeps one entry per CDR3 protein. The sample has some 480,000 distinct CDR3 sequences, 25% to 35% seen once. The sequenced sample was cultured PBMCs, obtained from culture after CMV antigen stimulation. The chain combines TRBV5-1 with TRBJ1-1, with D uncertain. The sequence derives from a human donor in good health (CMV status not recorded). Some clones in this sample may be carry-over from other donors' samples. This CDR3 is CASSLQIENTEAFF. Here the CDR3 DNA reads TGCGCCAGCAGCTTGCAGATCGAGAACACTGAAGCTTTCTTT.